This TCR beta chain was profiled in a study of regulatory T cells in long-lasting Graves disease. Study-wide results and limits: Persistent disease preferred TRBV28, TRBJ1-2 and TRBJ2-5; new disease, TRBV20-1 and TRBJ2-1. The number of shared public clonotypes was higher in persistent patients (2,741) than new patients (about 910).

Time point given: newly diagnosed GD, antithyroid drugs for less than 3 months. Generation of the TCR library employed RNA extracted from PBMCs. The CDR3 covers 16 residues. Per germline, CDR1 DFQATT and CDR2 SNEGSKA (reference sequence). Trimming removed 2 bases from V and 2 bases from J, with 19 bases in between. For this clonotype: Antigen specificity is unknown.

Construction of the TCR beta libraries employed iRepertoire HTBI primers in conjunction with Arm-PCR of CDR3 regions. TCRdb re-derived calls from the multiplex PCR reads in MiXCR, one entry per CDR3 protein. The sample shows about 520,000 distinct CDR3 sequences, about 12% of them seen only once. This same sample was also part of a study on T cells in Graves' hyperthyroidism and ophthalmopathy. Per that paper: A patient was excluded if there was uncontrolled infection, other autoimmune disease, pregnancy or lactation.

The sequencing used peripheral blood mononuclear cells (PBMCs), collected at new diagnosis, from a patient treated with antithyroid drugs. This TCR was recovered from a woman aged 25-40 years with Graves disease. The chain carries TRBV20-1 and TRBJ2-7, with D unresolved. The CDR3 spells CSARLYPGLPPYEQYF. The CDR3 region has the DNA TGCAGTGCTAGACTCTACCCGGGCCTCCCTCCCTACGAGCAGTACTTC.